What follows describes a single TCR beta chain. Its antigen is as yet unknown. These data belong to a study of post-analysis software for immune sequencing data. Findings and caveats of the study: Samples from a shared batch, those prepared together, strongly co-clustered by F measure. Roughly five TRBV segments appeared more often in patients than in controls, and TRBV5-6, TRBV5-1 and TRBV20-1 were among these.

TCR beta cDNA libraries included unique molecular identifiers. In TCRdb, the PCR reads were re-called with MiXCR into one record per CDR3 protein. Among 150,000 to 200,000 distinct CDR3 sequences listed, around 30% were seen once. Trimming left V 2 bases short and J 0 bases short, with 10 bases between. CDR1 is MGHRA and CDR2 is YSYEKL in the germline V gene. The CDR3 is 15 residues long. Sequencing was carried out using blood. The rearrangement uses TRBV4-1 and TRBJ2-5; the D gene is possibly TRBD1 (5 bases). The clonotype was recovered from a girl under 18 with multiple sclerosis. This CDR3 is CASSQKGPYQETQYF. DNA for the CDR3: TGCGCCAGCAGCCAAAAGGGGCCGTACCAAGAGACCCAGTACTTC.